The T cell receptor (beta chain) described here comes from a study of blood T cell repertoires in COVID-19. Study at large: Spain, Italy and the United States supplied samples that represented acute and convalescent COVID-19. Sample material is recorded as cDNA or gDNA derived from T cells, B-cell-depleted T cells, or PBMCs.

The sample holds a few counts of this clone. In the original processing: How many nucleated cells were present was estimated from reference gene primer amplification. Repertoires were generated with immunoSEQ multiplex PCR, while TCRdb's copy carries only in-frame clones and drops some. That table gives V, J and clone size, and the DNA gave D and trimming. The table lists some 400,000 clones, 85% to 90% of them singletons. The CDR3 has 14 residues. CDR1 is LNHNV, CDR2 YYDKDF, per germline (reference sequence). V was trimmed by 1 base and J by 4 bases, leaving 10 bases between them. The sequence derives from a man in his late teens or twenties with active or convalescent COVID-19. Sequencing was carried out using peripheral blood. The chain joins TRBV15 to TRBJ2-5; TRBD1 might be the D (5 bases). The CDR3 region has the DNA TGTGCCACCAGCAGAGTCAGGCAGGGAGAGACCCAGTACTTC. As protein: CATSRVRQGETQYF.